This T cell receptor beta chain appears in the sequencing data of a study of blood T cells in healthy people across ages (dated by TCRdb to the mid-2010s). Notes on the research overall: Template switching captured roughly one uniquely barcoded TCR beta cDNA molecule per two T cells in model experiments. The study analyzed two additional independent replicas of 1 million unique cDNA reads from the same blood draw for two donors, one aged 18 to 30 and one aged 80 or older. To avoid experimental bias, donors of different ages were randomly spread across the sequencing lanes. Four age groups were formed from the donors: young (average 16 years), middle-aged (around 40), aged (about 68) and long-lived (about 75). The study measured age-related changes in TCR beta repertoire diversity using deep sequencing normalized with unique cDNA molecular identifiers. What the work shows at the level of the full study, not this receptor alone: Because profiling used bulk unsorted PBMCs, naive and antigen-experienced compartments could not be compared conclusively. As age increased, observed TCR beta diversity per million T cells dropped in a roughly linear way, and a significant reduction was already evident by age 40. Compared with the aged group, more naive CD4+ T cells, fewer expanded clones and increased TCR diversity were shown by the long-lived group, suggesting age selection. Observed TCR beta diversity correlated strongly with the percentage of naive T cells measured by flow cytometry. Estimates of total diversity from one million sequenced T cells were regarded as lower bounds and underestimates. Because the CMV infection status of the donors was unknown, age-related changes in expanded clonotypes may potentially have been confounded.

A note on this clonotype: The clone's antigen remains unknown. No much larger clone is present one base from it, and per-base qualities are unavailable.

The library was produced with 5' RACE. A second about 7 to 12 cycle PCR used a sample-barcoded 5' primer and a J-beta primer mix. A template-switch 5' adaptor carrying 12 random nucleotides introduced a unique molecular identifier onto each TCR beta cDNA molecule. At least 2.5 million CDR3-containing paired-end reads were obtained from each sample. All of the RNA was converted into first-strand cDNA using the Mint cDNA synthesis kit, with a TRBC-specific oligonucleotide serving as the primer. All cDNA was treated with uracil-DNA glycosylase and then went through a first 18-cycle PCR with the universal primers M1SS and BC2_uni_R. The paper's processing steps were these. Normalization of each sample was performed by random selection of 1 million high-quality reads, each carrying a distinct molecular identifier. Reads with shared molecular identifiers were discarded instead of being binned into consensus sequences. MiTCR, with a Q25 quality threshold and the strictest error-elimination algorithm, was used for CDR3 identification, clonotype clustering and error correction. A nonparametric unseen species model with Euler transformation was used to estimate lower-bound total TCR beta diversity. The public sequencing data were trimmed at Q25 with fastp and processed into clonotypes with MiXCR by TCRdb, which kept only in-frame beta chains. CDR3 protein sequences are deduplicated, and each keeps its most common genes and DNA. What appears here as the V and J calls and clone size reflects TCRdb's work, not the paper's. This sample is represented by roughly 1.9 million distinct CDR3 sequences; about two fifths of them were singletons. The biggest ten clones account for roughly 23% of the sample.

The donors were roughly 38 Caucasian individuals from Russia, aged roughly 6 to 100 years, who were systemically healthy. Ten milliliters of peripheral blood were collected from each donor into EDTA-treated Vacutainer tubes. Ficoll-Paque density-gradient centrifugation was used to isolate PBMCs, with at least 7 million obtained per sample. Total RNA was extracted from PBMCs with Trizol reagent, with at least 6 micrograms obtained per sample. Naive CD45RAhigh/CD27high T cell percentages were measured by flow cytometry on a PBMC aliquot from every donor. The germline V gene (reference sequence) yields LGHDT for CDR1 and YNNKEL for CDR2. The CDR3, cysteine through phenylalanine, is 15 amino acids long. Only the CDR3 DNA stays, 45 bases, in frame from base 1. V was cut back by 4 bases and J by 6 bases, leaving a gap of 16 bases between them.

Sequencing was performed on blood. This receptor was obtained from a human donor in good health. The V and J genes are TRBV3-1 and TRBJ2-1, with the D call perhaps TRBD1 or TRBD2, each one matching 5 bases. CDR3 sequence: CASSRAGTGSNEQFF. The nucleotide sequence is given as TGTGCCAGCAGCCGAGCCGGGACCGGCTCCAATGAGCAGTTCTTC.